This is a list of T cell receptor beta chains from one sample in a study of OX40 agonist ivuxolimab in advanced cancers. Clones were sequenced by immunoSEQ multiplex PCR, and TCRdb holds only the in-frame ones, with some missing. Of about 76,000 clones in the sample, over 75% were seen once. This sample comprised CD4+ or CD8+ T cells sorted from blood, obtained in a trial of the OX40 agonist ivuxolimab. The receptors here all came from an adult with an advanced solid tumor such as melanoma, head and neck, liver or kidney cancer. CDR3s include the opening cysteine and the closing phenylalanine or tryptophan. The D gene is left open where the match is weak. Expanded clones get a size class; other rows say once, few or many, or leave the size out.

v_call	d_call	clone_size	j_call	cdr3_nt	cdr3_aa
TRBV5-1	TRBD1	-	TRBJ2-5	TGCGCCAGCAGCCCTGGGACAGGGGTTACACAAGAGACCCAGTACTTC	CASSPGTGVTQETQYF
TRBV18	TRBD2	-	TRBJ2-1	TGTGCCAGCTCACCTGAGGGACTAGCAGCAGGCGAGCAGTTCTTC	CASSPEGLAAGEQFF
TRBV19	TRBD1	once	TRBJ2-5	TGTGCCAGTAGTACCGCGCTGACAGGGAAAGAGACCCAGTACTTC	CASSTALTGKETQYF
TRBV29-1	TRBD2	-	TRBJ2-1	TGCAGCGTTGAAGATAGGGCGGGAGTAGAGGATGAGCAGTTCTTC	CSVEDRAGVEDEQFF
TRBV23-1	TRBD2	-	TRBJ2-7	TGCGCCAGCAGTCACCTCGTAAATGTTATAGCGGGGGTATTCACCTACGAGCAGTACTTC	CASSHLVNVIAGVFTYEQYF
TRBV4-1	TRBD2	-	TRBJ2-1	TGCGCCAGCAGCCAAGCCTGGCGCGGGAGTGCATACAATGAGCAGTTCTTC	CASSQAWRGSAYNEQFF
TRBV5-1	TRBD1	-	TRBJ1-2	TGCGCCAGCAGCTCGGGACAGGCAGTCTATGGCTACACCTTC	CASSSGQAVYGYTF
TRBV18	-	-	TRBJ2-5	TGTGCCAGCTCACCTAGGACTTCTCAAGGAGAGACCCAGTACTTC	CASSPRTSQGETQYF
TRBV7-6	-	-	TRBJ2-3	TGTGCCAGCAGCTTATTGTATTGGGATACGCAGTATTTT	CASSLLYWDTQYF
TRBV9	-	-	TRBJ2-1	TGTGCCAGCAGCGTAGGACAGTCCTACAATGAGCAGTTCTTC	CASSVGQSYNEQFF
TRBV10-3	-	few	TRBJ1-4	TGTGCCATCAGTCCAGGGTTCTTGACTAATGAAAAACTGTTTTTT	CAISPGFLTNEKLFF
TRBV7-2	-	-	TRBJ2-7	TGTGCCAGCAGCTTAGCGCGGGGAAGCGAGCAGTACTTC	CASSLARGSEQYF
TRBV7-8	-	-	TRBJ2-7	TGTGCCAGCAGCCAGACTGTGGAGCAGTACTTC	CASSQTVEQYF
TRBV11-2	-	-	TRBJ2-2	TGTGCCAGCAGCCCCTCGCCGGGTCTCCTCCGGCTGTTTTTT	CASSPSPGLLRLFF
TRBV27	TRBD1	-	TRBJ2-3	TGTGCCAGCAGTTTAGCGTGGACAGGGGGCACTAGCACAGATACGCAGTATTTT	CASSLAWTGGTSTDTQYF
TRBV10-3	-	-	TRBJ2-2	TGTGCCATCGGACAAATGAACACCGGGGAGCTGTTTTTT	CAIGQMNTGELFF
TRBV2	-	-	TRBJ2-3	TGTGCCAGCATAAGGGGGAGTGGTGCAGATACGCAGTATTTT	CASIRGSGADTQYF
TRBV9	TRBD2	-	TRBJ2-7	TGTGCCAGCAGCTTATCCTCGACTAGCGGGAGAACCGACGAGCAGTACTTC	CASSLSSTSGRTDEQYF
TRBV6-5	-	-	TRBJ1-1	TGTGCCAGCAGTACCGGGATGGGGGAAGCTTTCTTT	CASSTGMGEAFF
TRBV5-5	TRBD1	once	TRBJ1-1	TGTGCCAGCAGCTTTCCGGGACAGGGGAACACTGAAGCTTTCTTT	CASSFPGQGNTEAFF
TRBV4-3	-	-	TRBJ1-2	TGCGCCAGCAGCCAAGATCTTCGGCAGGGCGACAACTATGGCTACACCTTC	CASSQDLRQGDNYGYTF
TRBV7-2	-	-	TRBJ1-2	TGTGCCAGCAGTCGGCAGGGTAGCTATGGCTACACCTTC	CASSRQGSYGYTF
TRBV28	TRBD1	-	TRBJ2-7	TGTGCCAGCAGAGCTTCGCCGGGACAGGGCCCCTACGAGCAGTACTTC	CASRASPGQGPYEQYF
TRBV12-5	-	-	TRBJ2-1	TGTGCTAGTGGTTTGGTGGGTAGTAATGAGCAGTTCTTC	CASGLVGSNEQFF